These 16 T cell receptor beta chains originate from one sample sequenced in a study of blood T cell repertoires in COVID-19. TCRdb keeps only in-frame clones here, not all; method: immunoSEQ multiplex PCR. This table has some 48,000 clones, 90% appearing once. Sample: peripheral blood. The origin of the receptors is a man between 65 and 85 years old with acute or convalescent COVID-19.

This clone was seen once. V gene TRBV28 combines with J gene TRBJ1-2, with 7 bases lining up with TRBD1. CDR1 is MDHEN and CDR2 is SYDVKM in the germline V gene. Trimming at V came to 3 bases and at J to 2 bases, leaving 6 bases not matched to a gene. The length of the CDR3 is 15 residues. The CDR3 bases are TGTGCCAGCAGTTTTACCGGGACAGAGAACTATGGCTACACCTTC. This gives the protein CASSFTGTENYGYTF.

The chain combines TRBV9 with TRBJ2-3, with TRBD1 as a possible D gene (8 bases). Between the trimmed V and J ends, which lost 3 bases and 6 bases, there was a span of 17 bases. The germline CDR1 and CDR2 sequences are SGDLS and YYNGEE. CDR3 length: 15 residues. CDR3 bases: TGTGCCAGCAGCGCCACAGGGGGGGTGGGCGATACGCAGTATTTT. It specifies CASSATGGVGDTQYF.

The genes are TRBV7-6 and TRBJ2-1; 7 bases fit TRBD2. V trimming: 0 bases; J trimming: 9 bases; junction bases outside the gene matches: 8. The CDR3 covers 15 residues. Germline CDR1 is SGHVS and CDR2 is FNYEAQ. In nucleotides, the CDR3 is TGTGCCAGCAGCTTAGCTAGGGTCCCGGGGGGTGAGCAGTTCTTC. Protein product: CASSLARVPGGEQFF.

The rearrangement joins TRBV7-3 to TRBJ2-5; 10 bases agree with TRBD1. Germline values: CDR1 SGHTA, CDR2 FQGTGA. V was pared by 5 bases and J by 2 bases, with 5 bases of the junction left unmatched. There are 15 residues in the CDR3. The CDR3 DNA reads TGTGCCAGCAGCAAAGACAGGGGGCCGCAAGAGACCCAGTACTTC. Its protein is CASSKDRGPQETQYF. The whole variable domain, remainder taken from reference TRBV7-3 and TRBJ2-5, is GAGVSQTPSNKVTEKGKYVELRCDPISGHTALYWYRQSLGQGPEFLIYFQGTGAADDSGLPNDRFFAVRPEGSVSTLKIQRTERGDSAVYLCASSKDRGPQETQYFGPGTRLLVL.

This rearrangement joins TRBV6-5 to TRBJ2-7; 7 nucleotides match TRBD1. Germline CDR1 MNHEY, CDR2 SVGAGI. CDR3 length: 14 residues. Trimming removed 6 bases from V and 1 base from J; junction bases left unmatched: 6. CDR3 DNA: TGTGCCAGCAGGCGCCCGGACAGGTCCTACGAGCAGTACTTC. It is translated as CASRRPDRSYEQYF.

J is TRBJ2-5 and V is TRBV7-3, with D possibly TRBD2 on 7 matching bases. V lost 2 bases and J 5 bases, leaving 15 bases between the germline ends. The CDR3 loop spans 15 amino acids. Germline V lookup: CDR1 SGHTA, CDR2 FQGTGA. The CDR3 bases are TGTGCCAGCAGCTTAGTCGGGGGGCCGTCGGAGACCCAGTACTTC. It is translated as CASSLVGGPSETQYF. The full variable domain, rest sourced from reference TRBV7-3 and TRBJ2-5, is GAGVSQTPSNKVTEKGKYVELRCDPISGHTALYWYRQSLGQGPEFLIYFQGTGAADDSGLPNDRFFAVRPEGSVSTLKIQRTERGDSAVYLCASSLVGGPSETQYFGPGTRLLVL.

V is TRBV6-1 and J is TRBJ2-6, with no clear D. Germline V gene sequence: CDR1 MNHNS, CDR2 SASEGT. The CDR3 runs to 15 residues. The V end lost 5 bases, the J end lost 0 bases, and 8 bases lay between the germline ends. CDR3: CASSSRSSGANVLTF. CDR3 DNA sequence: TGTGCCAGCAGTTCAAGGAGCTCTGGGGCCAACGTCCTGACTTTC.

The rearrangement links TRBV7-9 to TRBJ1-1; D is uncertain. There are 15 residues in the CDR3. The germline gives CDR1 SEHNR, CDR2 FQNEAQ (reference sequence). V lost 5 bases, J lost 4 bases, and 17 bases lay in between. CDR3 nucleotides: TGTGCCAGCAGCCGAACAGCTTTTCGGGGCACTGAAGCTTTCTTT. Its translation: CASSRTAFRGTEAFF.

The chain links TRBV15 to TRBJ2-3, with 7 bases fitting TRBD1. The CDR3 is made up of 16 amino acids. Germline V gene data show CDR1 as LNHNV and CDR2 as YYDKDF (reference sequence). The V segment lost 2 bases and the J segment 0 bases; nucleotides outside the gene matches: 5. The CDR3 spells CATSRTGTVSTDTQYF. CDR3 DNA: TGTGCCACCAGCAGAACCGGGACAGTTAGCACAGATACGCAGTATTTT.

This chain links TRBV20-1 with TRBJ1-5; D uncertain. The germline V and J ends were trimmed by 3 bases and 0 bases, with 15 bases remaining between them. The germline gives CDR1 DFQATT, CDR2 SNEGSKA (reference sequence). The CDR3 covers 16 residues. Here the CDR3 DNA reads TGCAGTGCTAGTGGTGGACTTCCATATAGCAATCAGCCCCAGCATTTT. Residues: CSASGGLPYSNQPQHF.

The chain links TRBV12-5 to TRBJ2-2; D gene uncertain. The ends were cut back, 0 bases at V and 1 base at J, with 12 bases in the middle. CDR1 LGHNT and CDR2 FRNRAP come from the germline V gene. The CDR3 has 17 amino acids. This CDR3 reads CASGLVLGSRNTGELFF. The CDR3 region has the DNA TGTGCTAGTGGTTTGGTACTCGGGTCTAGGAACACCGGGGAGCTGTTTTTT.

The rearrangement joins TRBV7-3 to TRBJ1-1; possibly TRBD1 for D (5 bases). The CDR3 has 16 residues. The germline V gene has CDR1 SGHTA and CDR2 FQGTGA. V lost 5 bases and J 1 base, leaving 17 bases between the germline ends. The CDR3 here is CASSLLPRGTNTEAFF. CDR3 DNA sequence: TGTGCCAGCAGCCTCCTCCCAAGGGGAACGAACACTGAAGCTTTCTTT.

The CDR3 nucleotides are TGTGCCAGCAGTCACACAGGGAAGCAGTTCTTC. As protein: CASSHTGKQFF. The gene calls are TRBV6-2 or TRBV6-3 and TRBJ2-1, with D possibly matching TRBD1 (6 bases). The germline CDR1 and CDR2 sequences are MNHEY and SVGEGT. CDR3 length equals 11 residues. V was clipped by 5 bases and J by 11 bases, with 10 bases between them.

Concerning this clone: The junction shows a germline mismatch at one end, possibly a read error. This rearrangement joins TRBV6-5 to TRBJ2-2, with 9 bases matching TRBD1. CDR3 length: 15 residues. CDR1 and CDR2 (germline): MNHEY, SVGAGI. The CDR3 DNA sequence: TGTGCCAGCACTTACAGGGGGCCGAACACCGGGGAGCTGTTTTTT. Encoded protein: CASTYRGPNTGELFF.

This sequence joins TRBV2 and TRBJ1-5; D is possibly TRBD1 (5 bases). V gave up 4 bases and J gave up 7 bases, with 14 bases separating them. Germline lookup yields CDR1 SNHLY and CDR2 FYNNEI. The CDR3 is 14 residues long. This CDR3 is CASSGPGRVQPQHF. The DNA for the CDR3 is TGTGCCAGCAGTGGTCCAGGGCGAGTCCAGCCCCAGCATTTT.

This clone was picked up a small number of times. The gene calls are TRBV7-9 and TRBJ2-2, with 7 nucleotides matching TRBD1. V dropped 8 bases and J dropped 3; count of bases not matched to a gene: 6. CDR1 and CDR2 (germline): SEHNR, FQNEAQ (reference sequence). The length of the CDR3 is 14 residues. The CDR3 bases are TGTGCCAGCCGGGGACAGCTAGACACCGGGGAGCTGTTTTTT. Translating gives CASRGQLDTGELFF.